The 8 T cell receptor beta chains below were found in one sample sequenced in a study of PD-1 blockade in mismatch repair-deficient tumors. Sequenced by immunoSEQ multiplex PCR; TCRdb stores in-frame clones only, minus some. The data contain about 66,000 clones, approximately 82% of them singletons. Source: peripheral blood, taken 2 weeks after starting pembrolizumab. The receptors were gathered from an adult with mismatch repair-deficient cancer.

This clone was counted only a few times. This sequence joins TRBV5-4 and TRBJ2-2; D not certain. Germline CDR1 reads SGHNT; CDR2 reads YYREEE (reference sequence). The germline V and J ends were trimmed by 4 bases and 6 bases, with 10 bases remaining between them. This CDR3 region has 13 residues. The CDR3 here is CASSPSGAGELFF. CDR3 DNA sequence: TGTGCCAGCAGCCCGTCGGGTGCCGGGGAGCTGTTTTTT. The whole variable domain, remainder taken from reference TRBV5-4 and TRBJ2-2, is ETGVTQSPTHLIKTRGQQVTLRCSSQSGHNTVSWYQQALGQGPQFIFQYYREEENGRGNFPPRFSGLQFPNYSSELNVNALELDDSALYLCASSPSGAGELFFGEGSRLTVL.

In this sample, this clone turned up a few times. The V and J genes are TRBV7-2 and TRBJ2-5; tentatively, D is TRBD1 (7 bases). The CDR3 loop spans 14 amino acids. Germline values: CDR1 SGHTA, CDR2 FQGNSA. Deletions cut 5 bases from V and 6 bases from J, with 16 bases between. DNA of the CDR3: TGTGCCAGCAGCCAACGGCAGGGGGGTCAGACCCAGTACTTC. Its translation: CASSQRQGGQTQYF.

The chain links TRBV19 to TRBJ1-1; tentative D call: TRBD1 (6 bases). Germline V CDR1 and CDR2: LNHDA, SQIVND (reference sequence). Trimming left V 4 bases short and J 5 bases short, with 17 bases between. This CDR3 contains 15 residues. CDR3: CASSTEGGVDTEAFF. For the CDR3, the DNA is TGTGCCAGTAGTACGGAGGGGGGCGTGGATACTGAAGCTTTCTTT.

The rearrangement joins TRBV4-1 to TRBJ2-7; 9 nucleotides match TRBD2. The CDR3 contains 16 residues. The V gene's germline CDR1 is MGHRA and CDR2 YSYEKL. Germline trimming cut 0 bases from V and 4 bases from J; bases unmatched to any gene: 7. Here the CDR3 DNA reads TGCGCCAGCAGCCAAGATGAGGGTAGCGGGAGTTACGAGCAGTACTTC. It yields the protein CASSQDEGSGSYEQYF.

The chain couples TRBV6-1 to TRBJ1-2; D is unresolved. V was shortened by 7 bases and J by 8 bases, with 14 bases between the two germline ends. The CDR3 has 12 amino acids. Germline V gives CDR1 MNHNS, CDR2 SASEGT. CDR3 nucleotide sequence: TGTGCCAGCACCCGGGATATCATGGGCTACACCTTC. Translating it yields CASTRDIMGYTF.

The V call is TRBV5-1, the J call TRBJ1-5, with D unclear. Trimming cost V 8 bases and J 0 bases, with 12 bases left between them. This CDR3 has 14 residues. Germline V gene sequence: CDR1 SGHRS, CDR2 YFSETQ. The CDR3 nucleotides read TGCGCCAGTAAAGAGGGAACTAGCAATCAGCCCCAGCATTTT. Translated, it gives CASKEGTSNQPQHF.

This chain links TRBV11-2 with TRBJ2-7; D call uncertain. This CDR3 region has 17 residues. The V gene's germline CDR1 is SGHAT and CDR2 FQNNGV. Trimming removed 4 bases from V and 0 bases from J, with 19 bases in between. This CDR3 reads CASSSRSAAASSYEQYF. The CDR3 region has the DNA TGTGCCAGCAGCTCCAGATCGGCTGCCGCAAGCTCCTACGAGCAGTACTTC.

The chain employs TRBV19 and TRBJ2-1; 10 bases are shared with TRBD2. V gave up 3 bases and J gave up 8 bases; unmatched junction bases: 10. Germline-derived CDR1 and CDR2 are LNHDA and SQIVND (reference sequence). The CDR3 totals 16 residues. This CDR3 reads CASSMKGTSEDHEQFF. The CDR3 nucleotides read TGTGCCAGTAGTATGAAAGGGACTAGCGAGGATCATGAGCAGTTCTTC. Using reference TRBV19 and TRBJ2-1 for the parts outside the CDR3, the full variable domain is DGGITQSPKYLFRKEGQNVTLSCEQNLNHDAMYWYRQDPGQGLRLIYYSQIVNDFQKGDIAEGYSVSREKKESFPLTVTSAQKNPTAFYLCASSMKGTSEDHEQFFGPGTRLTVL.